The 3 T cell receptor beta chains below were found in one sample sequenced in a study of T cells after yellow fever vaccination. Each CDR3 protein is one row after TCRdb ran MiXCR on the 5' RACE reads. The repertoire consists of about 340,000 distinct CDR3 sequences, with about 8.7% occurring once and the leading ten covering more than 15%. This specimen consisted of PBMCs, obtained on the day of the first yellow fever vaccination. The source is a young man who received the YFV17D yellow fever vaccine.

This clonotype showed up many times. Here the CDR3 DNA reads TGCGCCAGCGCGTCAATGGCTAGCGGAAACAATGAGCAGTTCTTC. It specifies CASASMASGNNEQFF. The chain employs TRBV5-1 and TRBJ2-1, with 7 bases aligning to TRBD2. This CDR3 contains 15 residues. The V segment lost 7 bases and the J segment 5 bases; nucleotides outside the gene matches: 12. CDR1 and CDR2 (germline): SGHRS, YFSETQ.

A few counts support this clonotype. The chain is built from TRBV5-6 and TRBJ2-4; TRBD2 is a possible D gene (6 bases). Trimming removed 2 bases at V and 7 bases at J, with 13 bases between. Germline loops: CDR1 SGHDT, CDR2 YYEEEE. This CDR3 spans 14 amino acids. In DNA, the CDR3 is TGTGCCAGCAGCTTCGTGGCGGGGTCGAACATTCAGTACTTC. Translating it yields CASSFVAGSNIQYF.

This chain uses TRBV12-3 or TRBV12-4 with TRBJ2-5; 9 nucleotides line up with TRBD2. CDR3 length: 16 amino acids. Unmatched junction bases numbered 12, after V lost 4 bases and J lost 6 bases. The CDR3 DNA sequence: TGTGCCAGCAGTTCCCCTGGAGCGGGGGGAGGAAAGACCCAGTACTTC. Translated: CASSSPGAGGGKTQYF.